Each of the 29 T cell receptor beta chains below was sequenced from the same sample in a study of blood T cell repertoires in COVID-19. Some clones are missing from TCRdb's copy, which holds only in-frame ones; the method was immunoSEQ multiplex PCR. The top ten hold roughly 0.94% of the sample, which has around 270,000 clones, roughly 88% seen once. Sequences were obtained from peripheral blood. The receptor source for this set is a human donor with COVID-19, enrolled during active disease. The donor label of this sample is uncertain.

The chain employs TRBV12-3 or TRBV12-4 and TRBJ1-1, with TRBD1 identical over 8 bases. This CDR3 is 13 amino acids long. J was trimmed by 7 bases and V by 6 bases; bases with no gene match: 7. The CDR3 loop is CASRDRQGHEAFF. The CDR3 DNA follows: TGTGCCAGCAGGGATCGACAGGGGCATGAAGCTTTCTTT.

This chain links TRBV19 with TRBJ1-6, with 8 positions matching TRBD1. Trimming at V came to 6 bases and at J to 4 bases, leaving 8 bases not matched to a gene. This CDR3 has 16 residues. Germline V lookup: CDR1 LNHDA, CDR2 SQIVND (reference sequence). CDR3 region: CASSTSWTGYNSPLHF. CDR3 in DNA: TGTGCCAGTAGCACCTCCTGGACAGGGTATAATTCACCCCTCCACTTT.

Comments on this clone: The identical CDR3 is also encoded by other nucleotide sequences in the sample. This chain joins TRBV6-5 and TRBJ1-5, with 8 bases identical to TRBD1. Per germline, CDR1 MNHEY and CDR2 SVGAGI. The CDR3 totals 14 residues. With 6 bases clipped from V and 1 base from J, the junction kept 2 bases outside the gene matches. The CDR3 region is CASSRDRSNQPQHF. Here the CDR3 DNA reads TGTGCCAGCAGCCGGGACAGGAGCAATCAGCCCCAGCATTTT.

The DNA of the CDR3 is TGTGCCTGGAGTGGGGGACAACCCGGGGAGACCCAGTACTTC. This gives the protein CAWSGGQPGETQYF. J is TRBJ2-5 and V is TRBV30; TRBD1 is a possible D gene (6 bases). The CDR3 is 14 amino acids. V was cut by 1 base and J by 5 bases, with 14 bases left in between. Germline CDR1 GTSNPN, CDR2 SVGIG (reference sequence).

This rearrangement joins TRBV7-8 to TRBJ2-7, with D unclear. Deletions cut 4 bases from V and 5 bases from J, with 18 bases between. This CDR3 region has 15 residues. Looked up from germline, CDR1 is SGHVS and CDR2 is FQNEAQ. DNA for the CDR3: TGTGCCAGCAGCTCCCCCCTGGGCAACCCGAACGAGCAGTACTTC. Translated: CASSSPLGNPNEQYF.

The J gene is TRBJ1-6, the V gene TRBV6-1; the D gene is possibly TRBD1 (6 bases). CDR3 size: 16 residues. CDR1 is MNHNS, CDR2 SASEGT, per germline. V was pared by 6 bases and J by 2 bases, with 14 bases between. The CDR3 coding sequence is TGTGCCAGCAGGGAACAGGGCTGGACCTATAATTCACCCCTCCACTTT. Its protein is CASREQGWTYNSPLHF.

The chain has TRBV19 and TRBJ1-4, with a possible D match to TRBD1 (5 bases). The CDR3 sequence is 11 residues long. Trimming removed 8 bases at V and 10 bases at J, with 11 bases between. Per the germline V gene, CDR1 is LNHDA and CDR2 is SQIVND (reference sequence). CDR3 protein: CASGQGGKLFF. The DNA for the CDR3 is TGTGCCAGTGGGCAGGGAGGAAAACTGTTTTTT.

This clone was observed once. The V and J genes are TRBV29-1 and TRBJ2-3; possible D gene TRBD1, 6 bases. Germline V lookup: CDR1 SQVTM, CDR2 ANQGSEA. This CDR3 contains 13 residues. The V gene lost 3 bases and the J gene lost 1 base, with 8 bases spanning the gap. In DNA, the CDR3 is TGCAGCGTTGACTACAGGGGCACAGATACGCAGTATTTT. It specifies CSVDYRGTDTQYF.

V usage is TRBV5-1 and J usage is TRBJ1-2; 12 bases align to TRBD1. Unmatched junction bases numbered 8, after V lost 4 bases and J lost 7 bases. The CDR3 totals 15 residues. Looked up from germline, CDR1 is SGHRS and CDR2 is YFSETQ. The CDR3 is CASSPTGTGGSGYTF. The CDR3 bases are TGCGCCAGCAGCCCAACCGGGACAGGGGGCTCTGGCTACACCTTC.

J is TRBJ1-4 and V is TRBV25-1; D ambiguous. Germline V gene sequence: CDR1 MGHDK, CDR2 SYGVNS. Trimming removed 7 bases from V and 4 bases from J, with 10 bases in between. This CDR3 region has 13 residues. CDR3 sequence reads: CASMRALNEKLFF. CDR3 in DNA: TGTGCCAGCATGAGGGCCCTTAATGAAAAACTGTTTTTT.

Of note for this clone: The junction and the germline gene differ at one end; a read error may be behind it. V gene TRBV7-7 combines with J gene TRBJ2-2; no definite D call. Germline assignment: CDR1 SSHAT and CDR2 FNYEAQ (reference sequence). The CDR3 runs 13 residues. The CDR3, as DNA: TGTGCTAGCAGCCAACAGAACACCGGGGAGCTGTTTTTT. Translation: CASSQQNTGELFF.

The chain recombines TRBV2 with TRBJ2-7, with D unresolved. Germline V gene lookup returns CDR1 SNHLY and CDR2 FYNNEI. Trimming shortened V by 6 bases and J by 4 bases, and 16 bases separated the two germline ends. This CDR3 spans 14 amino acids. In DNA, the CDR3 is TGTGCCAGCAGGGTGGCGCCGGAGAGGTACGAGCAGTACTTC. This gives the protein CASRVAPERYEQYF.

In the case of this clone: Other DNA sequences in this sample translate to the same CDR3. J is TRBJ1-3 and V is TRBV7-3, with D uncertain. V was pared by 1 base and J by 1 base, with 8 bases between. The CDR3 spans 15 residues. The germline CDR1 and CDR2 sequences are SGHTA and FQGTGA. CDR3 bases: TGTGCCAGCAGCTTAAATGGAGGGTCTGGAAACACCATATATTTT. Translation: CASSLNGGSGNTIYF.

This CDR3 is CASSSYYSGNTIYF. The DNA of the CDR3 is TGTGCCAGCAGCTCCTATTACTCTGGAAACACCATATATTTT. The rearrangement uses TRBV5-6 and TRBJ1-3, with D hard to call. The germline V and J ends were trimmed by 3 bases and 0 bases, with 7 bases remaining between them. This CDR3 is 14 amino acids long. Germline values: CDR1 SGHDT, CDR2 YYEEEE.

The V and J genes are TRBV6-4 and TRBJ2-1; TRBD2 is a possible D gene (6 bases). Looked up from germline, CDR1 is MRHNA and CDR2 is SNTAGT. This CDR3 is 15 amino acids long. The V end was cut by 4 bases, the J end by 2 bases, with 12 bases between. The CDR3 nucleotides are TGTGCCAGCAGTGTTTTTAGCGGAACCTACAATGAGCAGTTCTTC. Translation: CASSVFSGTYNEQFF.

This chain joins TRBV6-5 and TRBJ2-5; 11 bases map to TRBD1. V lost 10 bases, J lost 5 bases, and 6 bases stayed unmatched. Germline CDR1 reads MNHEY; CDR2 reads SVGAGI. This CDR3 region has 13 residues. The CDR3: CATGQGAGETQYF. In DNA, the CDR3 is TGTGCCACAGGACAGGGGGCTGGGGAGACCCAGTACTTC.

J is TRBJ2-7 and V is TRBV11-2, with 8 bases that match TRBD2. Germline trimming cut 5 bases from V and 3 bases from J; bases unmatched to any gene: 6. The CDR3 consists of 14 residues. Germline CDR1 is SGHAT and CDR2 is FQNNGV. The CDR3 region is CASSTGLAIYEQYF. DNA of the CDR3: TGTGCCAGCAGCACCGGACTAGCTATCTACGAGCAGTACTTC. The full variable domain, in which reference TRBV11-2 and TRBJ2-7 provide the parts outside the CDR3, is EAGVAQSPRYKIIEKRQSVAFWCNPISGHATLYWYQQILGQGPKLLIQFQNNGVVDDSQLPKDRFSAERLKGVDSTLKIQPAKLEDSAVYLCASSTGLAIYEQYFGPGTRLTVT.

This CDR3 reads CAISESGAGPNYGYTF. The CDR3 DNA is TGTGCCATCAGTGAGTCTGGCGCAGGGCCTAACTATGGCTACACCTTC. This sequence joins TRBV10-3 and TRBJ1-2, with D tentatively TRBD1 (5 bases). With 0 bases removed from V and 0 bases from J, the gap between germline ends came to 11 bases. CDR1 is ENHRY and CDR2 is SYGVKD in the germline V gene. This CDR3 spans 16 amino acids.

The V and J genes are TRBV30 and TRBJ1-1; 8 bases line up with TRBD1. CDR3 length: 16 residues. Germline CDR1 and CDR2: GTSNPN and SVGIG (reference sequence). The ends lost 2 bases at V and 3 bases at J; junction bases unmatched: 11. The CDR3 bases are TGTGCCTGGAGTCCCCTGGACAGGGAAGGGGACACTGAAGCTTTCTTT. Protein product: CAWSPLDREGDTEAFF.

The chain has TRBV7-9 and TRBJ2-7; 10 bases map to TRBD1. The CDR3 extends over 16 amino acids. From germline, CDR1 is SEHNR and CDR2 FQNEAQ (reference sequence). Trimming at V came to 5 bases and at J to 4 bases, leaving 11 bases not matched to a gene. This chain's CDR3 is CASSPPGTGEGYEQYF. The CDR3 nucleotides are TGTGCCAGCAGCCCACCCGGGACAGGGGAGGGATACGAGCAGTACTTC.

V is TRBV6-1 and J is TRBJ1-2, with a tentative D call TRBD1 (6 bases). Trimming removed 3 bases at V and 4 bases at J, with 18 bases between. The V gene's germline CDR1 is MNHNS and CDR2 SASEGT. This CDR3 region has 16 residues. The CDR3 sequence is CASSDFGLPGAYGYTF. The CDR3, as DNA: TGTGCCAGCAGTGACTTCGGATTACCAGGGGCCTATGGCTACACCTTC.

This chain uses TRBV19 with TRBJ2-1; maybe TRBD2 (5 bases). Trimming removed 4 bases from V and 4 bases from J, with 14 bases in between. The CDR3 is 15 residues long. The germline CDR1 and CDR2 sequences are LNHDA and SQIVND (reference sequence). DNA of the CDR3: TGTGCCAGTAGTAACGCGGAGGCCTCATACAATGAGCAGTTCTTC. It yields the protein CASSNAEASYNEQFF. The whole variable domain, filled in from reference TRBV19 and TRBJ2-1, reads DGGITQSPKYLFRKEGQNVTLSCEQNLNHDAMYWYRQDPGQGLRLIYYSQIVNDFQKGDIAEGYSVSREKKESFPLTVTSAQKNPTAFYLCASSNAEASYNEQFFGPGTRLTVL.

The chain uses TRBV14 and TRBJ1-6, with D tentatively TRBD1 (5 bases). This CDR3 contains 15 residues. Germline V gene lookup returns CDR1 SGHDN and CDR2 FVKESK. V was trimmed by 0 bases and J by 7 bases, leaving 10 bases between them. For the CDR3, the DNA is TGTGCCAGCAGCCAAGATCAGGGCCCCAATTCACCCCTCCACTTT. The encoded protein is CASSQDQGPNSPLHF.

The chain couples TRBV4-3 to TRBJ1-1, with 8 bases fitting TRBD1. The germline gives CDR1 LGHNA, CDR2 YSLEER. CDR3 length: 15 amino acids. The ends lost 0 bases at V and 6 bases at J; junction bases unmatched: 6. The CDR3: CASSQEGEQGAEAFF. The DNA of the CDR3 is TGCGCCAGCAGCCAAGAAGGGGAACAGGGGGCTGAAGCTTTCTTT.

The chain recombines TRBV3-1 (or the pseudogene TRBV3-2) with TRBJ1-5, with a tentative D call TRBD1 (6 bases). Germline V gene sequence: CDR1 LGHDT, CDR2 YNNKEL (reference sequence). The CDR3 runs 13 residues. The ends were cut back, 4 bases at V and 9 bases at J, with 13 bases in the middle. The chain's CDR3 is CASSPRQGRPQHF. For the CDR3, the DNA is TGTGCCAGCAGCCCTCGCCAGGGGAGGCCCCAGCATTTT.

The CDR3 spells CASSPRHSSSTEAFF. The CDR3 DNA follows: TGTGCCAGCAGCCCGAGACACAGCTCGAGCACTGAAGCTTTCTTT. V and J are TRBV3-1 (or the pseudogene TRBV3-2) and TRBJ1-1; D not certain. Germline CDR1 is LGHDT and CDR2 is YNNKEL (reference sequence). Trimming took off 4 bases at V and 4 bases at J, with 16 bases between the two ends. The CDR3 length is 15 residues.

In its sample, this clone was seen many times. The V and J genes are TRBV9 and TRBJ1-5; 7 nucleotides agree with TRBD1. Germline V gives CDR1 SGDLS, CDR2 YYNGEE. The CDR3 spans 15 residues. The V and J ends lost 0 bases and 2 bases, in that order; junction bases with no gene match: 2. The CDR3 spells CASSVAGGGNQPQHF. The CDR3 DNA reads TGTGCCAGCAGCGTAGCAGGGGGTGGCAATCAGCCCCAGCATTTT.

V gene TRBV6-5 combines with J gene TRBJ1-1, with 7 bases matching TRBD1. The CDR3 runs 13 residues. J gave up 1 base and V 10 bases, and 6 bases lay outside the gene matches. Germline CDR1 and CDR2: MNHEY and SVGAGI. The CDR3 loop reads CATVGQTNTEAFF. CDR3 nucleotides: TGTGCCACCGTGGGACAGACGAACACTGAAGCTTTCTTT.

The gene calls are TRBV7-2 and TRBJ1-5; possibly TRBD1 for D (5 bases). From germline, CDR1 is SGHTA and CDR2 FQGNSA. The CDR3 has 16 amino acids. Trimming removed 5 bases from V and 5 bases from J, with 19 bases in between. DNA of the CDR3: TGTGCCAGCAGCACCCAGGGAGGTTTACCCGATCAGCCCCAGCATTTT. Translated, it gives CASSTQGGLPDQPQHF. The variable domain in full, with the rest retrieved from reference TRBV7-2 and TRBJ1-5, is GAGVSQSPSNKVTEKGKDVELRCDPISGHTALYWYRQSLGQGLEFLIYFQGNSAPDKSGLPSDRFSAERTGGSVSTLTIQRTQQEDSAVYLCASSTQGGLPDQPQHFGDGTRLSIL.